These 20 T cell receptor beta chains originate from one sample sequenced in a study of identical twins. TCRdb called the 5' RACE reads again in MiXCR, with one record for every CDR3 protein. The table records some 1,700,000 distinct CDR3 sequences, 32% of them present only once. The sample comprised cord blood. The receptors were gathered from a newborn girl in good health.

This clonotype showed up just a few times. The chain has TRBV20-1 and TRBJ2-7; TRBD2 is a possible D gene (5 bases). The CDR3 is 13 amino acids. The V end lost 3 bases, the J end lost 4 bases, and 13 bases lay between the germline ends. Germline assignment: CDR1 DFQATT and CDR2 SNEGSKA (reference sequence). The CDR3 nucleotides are TGCAGTGCTAGTGAGGGTACCCCGTACGAGCAGTACTTC. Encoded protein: CSASEGTPYEQYF.

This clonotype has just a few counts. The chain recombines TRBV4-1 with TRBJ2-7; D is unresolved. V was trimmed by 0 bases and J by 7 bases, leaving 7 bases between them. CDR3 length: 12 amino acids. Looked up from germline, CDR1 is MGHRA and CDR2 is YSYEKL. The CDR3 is CASSQDAVEQYF. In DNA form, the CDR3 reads TGCGCCAGCAGCCAAGATGCGGTAGAGCAGTACTTC.

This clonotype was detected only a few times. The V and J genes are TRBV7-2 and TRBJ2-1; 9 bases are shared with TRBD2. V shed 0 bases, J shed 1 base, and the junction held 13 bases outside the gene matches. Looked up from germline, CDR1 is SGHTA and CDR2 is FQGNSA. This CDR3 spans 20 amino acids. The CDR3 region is CASSLAWGGGALRSYNEQFF. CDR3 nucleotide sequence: TGTGCCAGCAGCTTAGCTTGGGGCGGGGGGGCCTTAAGATCCTACAATGAGCAGTTCTTC.

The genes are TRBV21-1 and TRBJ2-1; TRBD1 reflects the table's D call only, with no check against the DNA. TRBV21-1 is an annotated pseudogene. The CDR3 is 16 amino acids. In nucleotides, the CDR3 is TGTGCCAGCAGCAAAGGAACCGGGAGGGCCCTCAATGAGCAGTTCTTC. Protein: CASSKGTGRALNEQFF.

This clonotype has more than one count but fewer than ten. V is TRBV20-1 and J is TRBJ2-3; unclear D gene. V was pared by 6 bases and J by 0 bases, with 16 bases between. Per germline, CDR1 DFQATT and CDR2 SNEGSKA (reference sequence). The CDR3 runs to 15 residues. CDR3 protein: CSAYTTRQSTDTQYF. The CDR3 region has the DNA TGCAGTGCCTATACGACAAGGCAAAGCACAGATACGCAGTATTTT.

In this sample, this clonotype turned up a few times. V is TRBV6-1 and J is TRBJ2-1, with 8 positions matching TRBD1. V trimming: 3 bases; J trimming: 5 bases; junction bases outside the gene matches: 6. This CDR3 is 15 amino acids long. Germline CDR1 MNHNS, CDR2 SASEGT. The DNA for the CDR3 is TGTGCCAGCAGTGACTTGGGGACAGGCGACAATGAGCAGTTCTTC. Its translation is CASSDLGTGDNEQFF.

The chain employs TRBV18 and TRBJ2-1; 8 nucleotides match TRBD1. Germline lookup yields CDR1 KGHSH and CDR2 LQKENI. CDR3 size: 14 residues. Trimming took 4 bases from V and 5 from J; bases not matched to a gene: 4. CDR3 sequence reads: CASSRTGRDNEQFF. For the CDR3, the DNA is TGTGCCAGCTCACGGACAGGGCGAGACAATGAGCAGTTCTTC.

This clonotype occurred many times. The DNA for the CDR3 is TGTGCCATCACCTCAGGGAGCTATGGCTACACCTTC. Translating it yields CAITSGSYGYTF. The V gene is TRBV10-3, the J gene TRBJ1-2; tentative D call: TRBD1 (5 bases). This CDR3 has 12 residues. The V end lost 7 bases, the J end lost 4 bases, and 10 bases lay between the germline ends. Germline V gives CDR1 ENHRY, CDR2 SYGVKD.

The CDR3 DNA reads as TGTGCCAGCAAGACCGGACAGGCGCTCACAGATACGCAGTATTTT. Protein product: CASKTGQALTDTQYF. The V call is TRBV27, the J call TRBJ2-3, with 7 bases that match TRBD1. Germline assignment: CDR1 MNHEY and CDR2 SMNVEV (reference sequence). The CDR3 sequence is 15 residues long. V was pared by 7 bases and J by 2 bases, with 9 bases of the junction left unmatched.

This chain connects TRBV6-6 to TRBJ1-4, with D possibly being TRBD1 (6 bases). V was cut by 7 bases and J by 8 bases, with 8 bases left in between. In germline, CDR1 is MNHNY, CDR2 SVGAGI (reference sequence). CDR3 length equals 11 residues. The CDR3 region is CASIDREKLFF. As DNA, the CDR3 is TGTGCCAGCATTGACAGGGAAAAACTGTTTTTT.

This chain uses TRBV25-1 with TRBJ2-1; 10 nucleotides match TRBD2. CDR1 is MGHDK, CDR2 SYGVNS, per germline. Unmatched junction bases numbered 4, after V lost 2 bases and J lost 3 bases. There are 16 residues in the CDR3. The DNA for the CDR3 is TGTGCCAGCAGTGAACCCTCTAGCGGGAGCTACAATGAGCAGTTCTTC. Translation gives CASSEPSSGSYNEQFF.

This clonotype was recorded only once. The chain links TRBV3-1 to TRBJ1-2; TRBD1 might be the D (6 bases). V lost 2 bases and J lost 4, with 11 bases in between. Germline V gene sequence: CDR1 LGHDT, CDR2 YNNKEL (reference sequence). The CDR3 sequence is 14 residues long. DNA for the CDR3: TGTGCCAGCAGCCAATCGTTACAGGGCTATGGCTACACCTTC. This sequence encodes CASSQSLQGYGYTF.

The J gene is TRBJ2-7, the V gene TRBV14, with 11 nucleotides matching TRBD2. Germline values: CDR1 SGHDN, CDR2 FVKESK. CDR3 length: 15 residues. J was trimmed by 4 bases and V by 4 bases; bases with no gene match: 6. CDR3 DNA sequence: TGTGCCAGCAGCCGTCCCGGGACTAGCGGATACGAGCAGTACTTC. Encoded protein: CASSRPGTSGYEQYF.

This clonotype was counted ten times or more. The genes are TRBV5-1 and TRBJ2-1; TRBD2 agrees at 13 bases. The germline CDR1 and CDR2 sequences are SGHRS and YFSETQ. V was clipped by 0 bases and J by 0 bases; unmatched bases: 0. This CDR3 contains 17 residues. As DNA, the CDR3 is TGCGCCAGCAGCTTGGGACTAGCGGGGGGCTCCTACAATGAGCAGTTCTTC. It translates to CASSLGLAGGSYNEQFF.

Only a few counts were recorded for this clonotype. CDR3 sequence (DNA): TGCAGTGCTACGGGACCCGGACGTTCACCCCTCCACTTT. This encodes CSATGPGRSPLHF. The V and J genes are TRBV20-1 and TRBJ1-6; perhaps TRBD1 as D (5 bases). V lost 4 bases and J 9 bases, leaving 13 bases between the germline ends. The CDR3 covers 13 residues. CDR1 DFQATT and CDR2 SNEGSKA come from the germline V gene (reference sequence).

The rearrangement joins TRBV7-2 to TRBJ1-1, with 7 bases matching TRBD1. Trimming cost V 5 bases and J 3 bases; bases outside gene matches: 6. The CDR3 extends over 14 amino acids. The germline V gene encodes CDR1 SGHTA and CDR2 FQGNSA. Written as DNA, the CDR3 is TGTGCCAGCAGCATTACAGGGGACCACACTGAAGCTTTCTTT. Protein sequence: CASSITGDHTEAFF.

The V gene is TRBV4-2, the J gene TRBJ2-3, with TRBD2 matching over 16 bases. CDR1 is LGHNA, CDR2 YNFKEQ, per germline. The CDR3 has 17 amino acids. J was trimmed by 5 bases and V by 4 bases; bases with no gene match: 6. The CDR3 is CASSLGTSGGAEDTQYF. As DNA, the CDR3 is TGTGCCAGCAGCCTCGGGACTAGCGGGGGGGCTGAAGATACGCAGTATTTT.

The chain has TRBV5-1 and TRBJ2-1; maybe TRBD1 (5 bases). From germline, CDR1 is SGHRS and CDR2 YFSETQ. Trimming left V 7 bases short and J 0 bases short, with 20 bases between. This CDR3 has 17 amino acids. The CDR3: CASYLNQGPPSYNEQFF. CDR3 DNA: TGCGCCAGCTACCTTAACCAGGGCCCACCCTCCTACAATGAGCAGTTCTTC.

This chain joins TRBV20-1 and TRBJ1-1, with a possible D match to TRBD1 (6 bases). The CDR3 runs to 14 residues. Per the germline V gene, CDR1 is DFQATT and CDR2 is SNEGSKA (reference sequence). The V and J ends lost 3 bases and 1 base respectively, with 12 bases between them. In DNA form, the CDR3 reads TGCAGTGCTAGTTTGGGACAAACGAACACTGAAGCTTTCTTT. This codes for CSASLGQTNTEAFF.

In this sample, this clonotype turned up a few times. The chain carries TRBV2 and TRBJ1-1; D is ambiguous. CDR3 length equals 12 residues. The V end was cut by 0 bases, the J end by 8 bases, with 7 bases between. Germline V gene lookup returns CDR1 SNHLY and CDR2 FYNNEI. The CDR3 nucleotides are TGTGCCAGCAGTGAAGCGCTTCGAGAAGCTTTCTTT. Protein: CASSEALREAFF.